Listed below are T cell receptor beta chains from one sample, sequenced in a study of cytomegalovirus exposure and HLA in healthy donors. TCRdb's copy holds only in-frame clones and misses some; the assay was immunoSEQ multiplex PCR. The profile shows around 120,000 clones, 70% of them singletons. Sequencing was carried out using PBMCs. The receptors were sampled from a man aged 40-49 years in good health and CMV-seropositive. CDR3s include the opening cysteine and the closing phenylalanine or tryptophan. A D gene is named only where the DNA matches it firmly. Only part of the rows carry a size: once, few, many, or a class if the clone is expanded.

size	V	D	J	DNA	CDR3
once	TRBV28	TRBD2	TRBJ2-2	TGTGCCAGCGCTTCCCTCGGGGGGGGAAGAAGGGCCGGGGAGCTGTTTTTT	CASASLGGGRRAGELFF
once	TRBV29-1	TRBD1	TRBJ2-4	TGCAGCGTTGATAAGAACTCTGGACAGGGGGCCAAAAACATTCAGTACTTC	CSVDKNSGQGAKNIQYF
-	TRBV7-3	-	TRBJ2-2	TGTGCCAGCAGCTCGGGACTGAACACCGGGGAGCTGTTTTTT	CASSSGLNTGELFF
-	TRBV19	TRBD1	TRBJ1-1	TGTGCCAGTAGTACGGACAGGGCCAGTGTAGGGAACACTGAAGCTTTCTTT	CASSTDRASVGNTEAFF
-	TRBV6-1	-	TRBJ2-7	TGTGCCAGCAGTGTTACCTATGACTCCTACGAGCAGTACTTC	CASSVTYDSYEQYF
-	TRBV19	TRBD1	TRBJ1-2	TGTGCCGGCGAGACAGGGGCGCAGGGCTACACCTTC	CAGETGAQGYTF
-	TRBV5-6	TRBD2	TRBJ2-7	TGTGCCAGCAGCTTGAGGCGGGAGTCCTACGAGCAGTACTTC	CASSLRRESYEQYF
-	TRBV6-5	-	TRBJ1-2	TGTGCCAGCAGTTACTCGAAGGTTGGGGCAGGGGCTGGCTACACCTTC	CASSYSKVGAGAGYTF
-	TRBV6-5	-	TRBJ1-4	TGTGCCAGCAGACTCGGGACTCATGAAAAACTGTTTTTT	CASRLGTHEKLFF
few	TRBV11-3	-	TRBJ1-2	TGTGCCAGCAGCTTAGAAATCGGCCAGGCGCGGGGCGGCTACACCTTC	CASSLEIGQARGGYTF
-	TRBV2	-	TRBJ1-2	TGTGCCAGCACTACGACAGGAGTCGGCTACACCTTC	CASTTTGVGYTF
-	TRBV18	-	TRBJ2-7	TGTGCCAGCTCACCAGTACAGGGAGACTTGCAGTACTTC	CASSPVQGDLQYF